This TCR beta chain was profiled in a study of beta chain features in type 1 diabetes. The overall study: Examined across all samples were some 110,000,000 sorted cells.

This clone was seen a handful of times. Antigen unknown. V was shortened by 3 bases and J by 5 bases, with 6 bases between the two germline ends. This CDR3 has 12 amino acids. The V gene's germline CDR1 is SGHTA and CDR2 FQGNSA. As every portion of the isolated RNA was reverse transcribed, the sequencing read expressed TCRB transcripts. Method: immunoSEQ multiplex PCR; TCRdb's copy keeps in-frame clones and lacks some. Among 900,000 or so clones listed, about 17% were seen once. The study, taken as a whole, reports: The analysis here could not establish whether HLA type shapes TCRB rearrangement.

The sequence came from a woman under 30 in good health. Specimen: naive CD4+ T cells from blood. The chain employs TRBV7-2 and TRBJ2-3; no reliable D call. Written as DNA, the CDR3 is TGTGCCAGCAGCTTTTCGAGAGATACGCAGTATTTT. Amino acids: CASSFSRDTQYF.